This TCR beta chain was profiled in a study of blood T cells in healthy people across ages. The wider study: Per two T cells, about one barcoded beta molecule was captured through template switching. Broader study findings: Long-lived and aged donors differed, with more naive CD4+ cells and higher diversity in the long-lived.

This clonotype was seen once. No antigen is known for it. The donors, all healthy, were Caucasians living in Russia, aged roughly 6 to 90. Trimming at V came to 4 bases and at J to 13 bases, leaving 11 bases not matched to a gene. Germline loops: CDR1 MNHEY, CDR2 SVGEGT. CDR3 length: 14 amino acids. Together with a sample-barcoded 5' primer, a J-beta primer mix was included in a second PCR lasting roughly 6 to 12 cycles. Every cDNA was tagged by a template-switch adaptor with 12 random nucleotides. From the 5' RACE reads, TCRdb called clonotypes with MiXCR, one entry per CDR3 protein. This sample has over 700,000 distinct CDR3 sequences; less than 70% occur once, and the top ten carry about 42%.

The sequence derives from an elderly man in good health. What was sequenced was blood. The chain is built from TRBV6-2 or TRBV6-3 and TRBJ2-4, with 9 bases that match TRBD1. The CDR3 region has the DNA TGTGCCAGCAGTTCAACAGGGGGCCGGCAAGAGCAGTACTTC. Protein sequence: CASSSTGGRQEQYF.